One and the same sample provided the 3 T cell receptor beta chains below, sequenced in a study of blood T cell repertoires in COVID-19. Produced via immunoSEQ multiplex PCR; TCRdb's table is partial and in-frame only. The sample consists of around 190,000 clones, more than 85% of them appearing once. The sequenced sample was PBMCs or T cells enriched from blood (not recorded which). The receptors were sampled from a woman in her thirties or forties in a cohort exposed to, infected with or recovered from COVID-19 (not recorded which).

The chain has TRBV28 and TRBJ2-7; TRBD2 is a possible D gene (6 bases). The V end was cut by 6 bases, the J end by 7 bases, with 16 bases between. The germline CDR1 and CDR2 sequences are MDHEN and SYDVKM. This CDR3 spans 13 amino acids. The CDR3 protein is CASRVGPGREQYF. In DNA, the CDR3 is TGTGCCAGCAGAGTGGGTCCAGGGAGGGAGCAGTACTTC. The full variable domain, with the rest looked up from reference TRBV28 and TRBJ2-7, is DVKVTQSSRYLVKRTGEKVFLECVQDMDHENMFWYRQDPGLGLRLIYFSYDVKMKEKGDIPEGYSVSREKKERFSLILESASTNQTSMYLCASRVGPGREQYFGPGTRLTVT.

This chain connects TRBV7-9 to TRBJ1-1, with TRBD1 as a possible D gene (5 bases). V lost 9 bases to trimming and J lost 1 base, with 12 bases between them. The CDR3 is 13 residues long. The germline V gene has CDR1 SEHNR and CDR2 FQNEAQ (reference sequence). The CDR3 region is CASSGYQNTEAFF. In nucleotides, the CDR3 is TGTGCCAGTTCAGGGTACCAGAACACTGAAGCTTTCTTT.

The gene calls are TRBV7-2 and TRBJ1-2, with a possible D match to TRBD1 (6 bases). This CDR3 region has 16 residues. V was shortened by 0 bases and J by 0 bases, with 11 bases between the two germline ends. Looked up from germline, CDR1 is SGHTA and CDR2 is FQGNSA. The CDR3 DNA reads as TGTGCCAGCAGCTTAGCAGGGGGAGAAACTAACTATGGCTACACCTTC. Encoded protein: CASSLAGGETNYGYTF.